This note documents a single TCR delta chain sequence. Antigen unknown. TCRdb shows a much larger clone's protein in place of this DNA's translation, and the two differ at residue 5, likely through a read error; the protein shown is translated from the DNA. Flow sorting of PBMC yielded separate Vgamma9/Vdelta2+ and Vdelta2-negative gammadelta T cell populations for bulk repertoire analysis. This specimen belongs to a study of γδ T cells in repeated Plasmodium falciparum infection. For the study at large: Age- and gender-matched Australian children served as comparison for malaria-exposed Malian children. Each infection was followed by sampling at 21 days, plus baseline and some pre-infection draws. Findings of the study overall: Vgamma9/Vdelta2+ repertoires stayed stably polyclonal over time and infection.

The germline gives CDR1 TSESDYY, CDR2 QEAYKQQN. V lost 4 bases and J lost 0, with 7 bases in between. The CDR3 is 13 amino acids. TCRdb used CATT to re-call clones from the multiplex PCR reads. The profile covers about 51,000 delta-chain clones, with about 2% appearing a single time and around 22% taken by the ten largest. This chain links TRAV38-2/DV8 with TRDJ1; D gene unclear. In the absence of a J gene in TCRdb, the DNA was matched to germline to assign it here. Input material: gamma-delta T cells from blood. The TCR comes from a pool of human donors (malaria-infected and uninfected, not separated). The CDR3 region is CAYREYYTDKLIF. The DNA for the CDR3 is TGTGCTTATAGGGAATACTACACCGATAAACTCATCTTT.